The clone carrying this TCR beta chain has a single count. In the original workflow: Amplification of reference gene primers was used by the study to estimate nucleated cell counts. Here immunoSEQ multiplex PCR was the method, and the copy in TCRdb shows in-frame clones only, minus some. The V and J calls and clone size are taken from that table; D and trimming were inferred from the DNA. Of about 78,000 clones listed, 84% are singletons. These data originate in a study of blood T cell repertoires in COVID-19. Study-level background: Collection of acute and convalescent COVID-19 samples took place in the United States, Italy and Spain. T cells, B-cell-depleted T cells, or PBMCs supplied cDNA or gDNA.

The V end was cut by 1 base, the J end by 8 bases, with 8 bases between. This CDR3 is built from 12 residues. The V gene's germline CDR1 is LGHDT and CDR2 YNNKEL (reference sequence). The source is a man aged 50-59 years with acute or convalescent COVID-19. Sequencing was done on a sample of peripheral blood. The J gene is TRBJ1-2, the V gene TRBV3-1 (or the pseudogene TRBV3-2); D is undetermined. The CDR3 region is CASSQVNKGYTF. CDR3 DNA sequence: TGTGCCAGCAGCCAAGTTAACAAAGGCTACACCTTC.